The 27 T cell receptor beta chains below were found in one sample sequenced in a study of T cell responses to AZD1222 COVID-19 vaccine. Clones were sequenced by immunoSEQ multiplex PCR, and TCRdb holds only the in-frame ones, with some missing. This repertoire comprises 150,000 or so clones; its ten largest clones make up under 2.5%. The sequenced sample was peripheral blood. These receptors were collected from an adult in good health.

The chain combines TRBV18 with TRBJ1-3; D gene unclear. Trimming shortened V by 2 bases and J by 2 bases, and 7 bases separated the two germline ends. This CDR3 region has 14 residues. CDR1 is KGHSH and CDR2 is LQKENI in the germline V gene. This chain's CDR3 is CASSPSRAGNTIYF. The CDR3 DNA sequence: TGTGCCAGCTCACCATCGAGGGCTGGAAACACCATATATTTT.

The V and J genes are TRBV4-3 and TRBJ1-6, with D uncertain. This CDR3 comprises 16 residues. V was pared by 0 bases and J by 9 bases, with 15 bases between. CDR1 is LGHNA, CDR2 YSLEER, per germline. DNA for the CDR3: TGCGCCAGCAGCCAAGAACCACTTGGCGAGAGTTCACCCCTCCACTTT. Its translation is CASSQEPLGESSPLHF.

V usage is TRBV2 and J usage is TRBJ1-1; tentatively, D is TRBD1 (6 bases). Germline V lookup: CDR1 SNHLY, CDR2 FYNNEI. Trimming pared 5 bases from V and 8 bases from J, leaving 18 bases between. CDR3 length: 14 residues. The CDR3 region is CASSSRVGQPEAFF. For the CDR3, the DNA is TGTGCCAGCAGTTCTAGGGTAGGACAGCCCGAAGCTTTCTTT.

The CDR3 loop reads CASESGNRADTQYF. The CDR3 nucleotides are TGTGCTAGTGAATCCGGGAACCGGGCAGATACGCAGTATTTT. V and J are TRBV12-5 and TRBJ2-3; D might be TRBD2 (5 bases). The CDR3 has 14 amino acids. V dropped 7 bases and J dropped 4 bases, with 15 bases sitting between them. Germline CDR1 LGHNT, CDR2 FRNRAP.

The DNA of the CDR3 is TGTGCCAGCAGTGAGGACAGGGACTTCCTTAATGAGCAGTTCTTC. It is translated as CASSEDRDFLNEQFF. The gene calls are TRBV6-1 and TRBJ2-1; 8 bases agree with TRBD1. This CDR3 contains 15 residues. Germline loops: CDR1 MNHNS, CDR2 SASEGT. J lost 7 bases, V lost 3 bases, and 8 bases had no gene match.

The rearrangement joins TRBV7-2 to TRBJ2-4; 16 bases are a match to TRBD2. With V trimmed by 5 bases and J by 8 bases, 6 bases remained unmatched. Looked up from germline, CDR1 is SGHTA and CDR2 is FQGNSA. This CDR3 spans 16 amino acids. The CDR3 here is CASSPGLAGGQDIQYF. In nucleotides, the CDR3 is TGTGCCAGCAGCCCGGGACTAGCGGGGGGGCAGGACATTCAGTACTTC. Full variable domain (rest looked up from reference TRBV7-2 and TRBJ2-4): GAGVSQSPSNKVTEKGKDVELRCDPISGHTALYWYRQSLGQGLEFLIYFQGNSAPDKSGLPSDRFSAERTGGSVSTLTIQRTQQEDSAVYLCASSPGLAGGQDIQYFGAGTRLSVL.

The CDR3 loop reads CASSFDRFLGFGQYF. The CDR3, as DNA: TGTGCCAGCAGCTTTGACAGGTTCCTCGGGTTTGGGCAGTACTTC. The rearrangement uses TRBV5-5 and TRBJ2-7; tentative D call: TRBD1 (6 bases). V lost 2 bases and J lost 9, with 21 bases in between. The CDR3 spans 15 residues. Germline values: CDR1 SGHKS, CDR2 YYEKEE (reference sequence).

This chain links TRBV6-4 with TRBJ2-3, with TRBD2 matching over 15 bases. J gave up 2 bases and V 5 bases, and 5 bases lay outside the gene matches. CDR1 is MRHNA, CDR2 SNTAGT, per germline. The CDR3 is 17 amino acids. The CDR3: CASSPGTSGGTTDTQYF. The CDR3 region has the DNA TGTGCCAGCAGTCCCGGGACTAGCGGGGGGACCACAGATACGCAGTATTTT.

J is TRBJ1-4 and V is TRBV4-1; perhaps TRBD1 as D (6 bases). The V end was cut by 1 base, the J end by 7 bases, with 19 bases between. Germline loops: CDR1 MGHRA, CDR2 YSYEKL. The CDR3 totals 17 residues. CDR3 nucleotide sequence: TGCGCCAGCAGCCAAGCGGGGACACAAAACTGGAGTGAAAAACTGTTTTTT. This sequence encodes CASSQAGTQNWSEKLFF.

The rearrangement uses TRBV18 and TRBJ2-7; the D gene is possibly TRBD1 (6 bases). The CDR3 loop spans 14 amino acids. Deletions cut 5 bases from V and 1 base from J, with 12 bases between. Germline V gene sequence: CDR1 KGHSH, CDR2 LQKENI. The CDR3, as DNA: TGTGCCAGCTCAATCGAGGACAGTTCCTACGAGCAGTACTTC. As protein: CASSIEDSSYEQYF. Complete variable domain (other parts from reference TRBV18 and TRBJ2-7): NAGVMQNPRHLVRRRGQEARLRCSPMKGHSHVYWYRQLPEEGLKFMVYLQKENIIDESGMPKERFSAEFPKEGPSILRIQQVVRGDSAAYFCASSIEDSSYEQYFGPGTRLTVT.

This chain links TRBV28 with TRBJ2-7; D is perhaps TRBD1 or TRBD2 (5 bases each). Trimming took 2 bases from V and 7 from J, leaving 18 bases between them. This CDR3 has 15 residues. Germline-derived CDR1 and CDR2 are MDHEN and SYDVKM. The CDR3 is CASSLVGTAWGEQYF. DNA for the CDR3: TGTGCCAGCAGTTTAGTCGGGACGGCCTGGGGAGAGCAGTACTTC.

The CDR3 reads CASRSPGTGVNEQYF. The DNA of the CDR3 is TGTGCCAGTAGATCCCCCGGGACAGGGGTCAACGAGCAGTACTTC. V usage is TRBV19 and J usage is TRBJ2-7; 10 nucleotides match TRBD1. The CDR3 extends over 15 amino acids. The V gene end was trimmed by 6 bases and the J gene end by 5 bases; junction bases not matched to a gene: 10. Germline CDR1 reads LNHDA; CDR2 reads SQIVND (reference sequence). Looking up the rest from reference TRBV19 and TRBJ2-7 gives the full variable domain: DGGITQSPKYLFRKEGQNVTLSCEQNLNHDAMYWYRQDPGQGLRLIYYSQIVNDFQKGDIAEGYSVSREKKESFPLTVTSAQKNPTAFYLCASRSPGTGVNEQYFGPGTRLTVT.

The chain carries TRBV6-5 and TRBJ1-1; TRBD1 is a possible D gene (6 bases). Trimming removed 6 bases from V and 0 bases from J, with 14 bases in between. The germline V gene has CDR1 MNHEY and CDR2 SVGAGI. The CDR3 length is 15 residues. As DNA, the CDR3 is TGTGCCAGCAGCCGGGGGCTGGGCATGAACACTGAAGCTTTCTTT. As protein: CASSRGLGMNTEAFF.

The chain is built from TRBV7-2 and TRBJ2-6; D is unresolved. The CDR3 sequence is 11 residues long. Trimming stripped 3 bases from V and 15 bases from J, with 9 bases between. Germline CDR1 SGHTA, CDR2 FQGNSA. The CDR3: CASSFLLGLTF. The DNA for the CDR3 is TGTGCCAGCAGCTTCCTACTCGGCCTGACTTTC.

V usage is TRBV7-2 and J usage is TRBJ1-6; D may be TRBD1 (5 bases). Germline CDR1 reads SGHTA; CDR2 reads FQGNSA. The CDR3 has 16 amino acids. V lost 5 bases, J lost 7 bases, and 18 bases lay in between. The CDR3 nucleotides read TGTGCCAGCAGCCCCGGGGGGGATCCGGGGAATTCACCCCTCCACTTT. It specifies CASSPGGDPGNSPLHF.

V gene TRBV4-2 combines with J gene TRBJ1-1; TRBD1 is a possible D gene (6 bases). This CDR3 has 15 residues. Trimming took 0 bases from V and 8 from J, leaving 16 bases between them. Germline CDR1 LGHNA, CDR2 YNFKEQ. CDR3 residues: CASSQDRGPAWEAFF. As DNA, the CDR3 is TGTGCCAGCAGCCAAGATCGGGGGCCTGCCTGGGAAGCTTTCTTT.

The chain recombines TRBV7-2 with TRBJ2-2; 8 bases align to TRBD1. Germline loops: CDR1 SGHTA, CDR2 FQGNSA. The V segment lost 5 bases and the J segment 4 bases; nucleotides outside the gene matches: 12. The CDR3 has 17 amino acids. CDR3 sequence: CASSVGPGQGITGELFF. CDR3 DNA sequence: TGTGCCAGCAGCGTGGGGCCCGGACAGGGAATCACCGGGGAGCTGTTTTTT. Filled out from reference TRBV7-2 and TRBJ2-2, the complete variable domain reads GAGVSQSPSNKVTEKGKDVELRCDPISGHTALYWYRQSLGQGLEFLIYFQGNSAPDKSGLPSDRFSAERTGGSVSTLTIQRTQQEDSAVYLCASSVGPGQGITGELFFGEGSRLTVL.

The chain has TRBV25-1 and TRBJ1-1, with D possibly matching TRBD1 (6 bases). This CDR3 comprises 11 residues. Germline assignment: CDR1 MGHDK and CDR2 SYGVNS. Deletions cut 4 bases from V and 11 bases from J, with 11 bases between. Written as DNA, the CDR3 is TGTGCCAGCAGTGTCGCCCAGGGGGCTTTCTTT. Translated, it gives CASSVAQGAFF.

V usage is TRBV5-1 and J usage is TRBJ1-1; 8 positions match TRBD1. CDR1 SGHRS and CDR2 YFSETQ come from the germline V gene. The ends lost 4 bases at V and 1 base at J; junction bases unmatched: 18. CDR3 length equals 19 residues. The CDR3 reads CASSPLVGTGSPGNTEAFF. CDR3 sequence (DNA): TGCGCCAGCAGCCCCCTGGTAGGGACAGGTTCGCCGGGGAACACTGAAGCTTTCTTT. The variable domain in full, with the rest retrieved from reference TRBV5-1 and TRBJ1-1, is KAGVTQTPRYLIKTRGQQVTLSCSPISGHRSVSWYQQTPGQGLQFLFEYFSETQRNKGNFPGRFSGRQFSNSRSEMNVSTLELGDSALYLCASSPLVGTGSPGNTEAFFGQGTRLTVV.

The rearrangement links TRBV3-1 (or the pseudogene TRBV3-2) to TRBJ1-1; TRBD1 agrees at 8 bases. V dropped 4 bases and J dropped 5; count of bases not matched to a gene: 9. Germline V gene lookup returns CDR1 LGHDT and CDR2 YNNKEL (reference sequence). CDR3 size: 15 residues. The CDR3 nucleotides read TGTGCCAGCAGCCCTACTACAGGGGGAAATACTGAAGCTTTCTTT. Translated, it gives CASSPTTGGNTEAFF.

The J gene is TRBJ2-3, the V gene TRBV9; D gene ambiguous. This CDR3 comprises 12 residues. The ends were cut back, 3 bases at V and 3 bases at J, with 5 bases in the middle. CDR1 and CDR2 (germline): SGDLS, YYNGEE. CDR3 sequence (DNA): TGTGCCAGCAGCGGACTTACAGATACGCAGTATTTT. Translation gives CASSGLTDTQYF.

The chain joins TRBV11-2 to TRBJ1-1; D call uncertain. V lost 3 bases to trimming and J lost 1 base, with 15 bases between them. The germline V gene encodes CDR1 SGHAT and CDR2 FQNNGV. The CDR3 loop spans 16 amino acids. In DNA, the CDR3 is TGTGCCAGCAGCTTTCTATCTGGTGGACGGAACACTGAAGCTTTCTTT. This encodes CASSFLSGGRNTEAFF. Variable domain in full (rest from reference TRBV11-2 and TRBJ1-1): EAGVAQSPRYKIIEKRQSVAFWCNPISGHATLYWYQQILGQGPKLLIQFQNNGVVDDSQLPKDRFSAERLKGVDSTLKIQPAKLEDSAVYLCASSFLSGGRNTEAFFGQGTRLTVV.

The chain links TRBV3-1 (or the pseudogene TRBV3-2) to TRBJ1-1; the D gene is possibly TRBD1 (5 bases). This CDR3 is built from 13 residues. V lost 8 bases and J 5 bases, leaving 15 bases between the germline ends. Germline-derived CDR1 and CDR2 are LGHDT and YNNKEL (reference sequence). The DNA for the CDR3 is TGTGCCAGCTCCAGGTTGGGGGGGACTGAAGCTTTCTTT. Amino acids: CASSRLGGTEAFF.

The chain uses TRBV19 and TRBJ2-7, with 8 bases matching TRBD1. CDR3 size: 15 residues. Trimming cost V 4 bases and J 2 bases; bases outside gene matches: 7. CDR1 LNHDA and CDR2 SQIVND come from the germline V gene (reference sequence). Here the CDR3 DNA reads TGTGCCAGTAGTACCCACTGGACAGGGCCCTACGAGCAGTACTTC. Protein: CASSTHWTGPYEQYF.

The V gene is TRBV5-1, the J gene TRBJ1-2, with TRBD1 identical over 7 bases. This CDR3 has 14 amino acids. Germline V CDR1 and CDR2: SGHRS, YFSETQ. Unmatched junction bases numbered 8, after V lost 6 bases and J lost 3 bases. The CDR3 here is CASTLDRAYYGYTF. CDR3 nucleotides: TGCGCCAGCACCCTCGACAGGGCCTACTATGGCTACACCTTC.

The chain uses TRBV7-9 and TRBJ1-1; TRBD1 aligns across 7 bases. The CDR3 totals 14 residues. Germline CDR1 SEHNR, CDR2 FQNEAQ (reference sequence). Unmatched junction bases numbered 6, after V lost 7 bases and J lost 1 base. The CDR3: CASTEQGRNTEAFF. The CDR3 DNA follows: TGTGCCAGCACGGAACAGGGGAGGAACACTGAAGCTTTCTTT.

The chain joins TRBV14 to TRBJ2-7; TRBD2 is a possible D gene (5 bases). V was shortened by 1 base and J by 0 bases, with 10 bases between the two germline ends. In germline, CDR1 is SGHDN, CDR2 FVKESK. This CDR3 region has 15 residues. In DNA form, the CDR3 reads TGTGCCAGCAGCCAAGGCGTCGGGAACTCCTACGAGCAGTACTTC. The encoded protein is CASSQGVGNSYEQYF.